These 16 T cell receptor beta chains originate from one sample sequenced in a study of tumour-infiltrating T cells in Burkitt lymphoma. The protocol was immunoSEQ multiplex PCR, while the TCRdb copy is restricted to in-frame clones and leaves out a portion. The profile shows some 1,500 clones, under 50% of them singletons. Sequenced input: tumor tissue. These receptors were obtained from a human donor with Burkitt lymphoma.

V and J are TRBV29-1 and TRBJ1-1, with TRBD1 matching over 8 bases. Germline CDR1 reads SQVTM; CDR2 reads ANQGSEA. The CDR3 extends over 13 amino acids. J gave up 1 base and V 7 bases, and 5 bases lay outside the gene matches. The CDR3 bases are TGCAGCGGGACAGGGAATCGGAACACTGAAGCTTTCTTT. This translates into CSGTGNRNTEAFF.

CDR3 loop: CASSAITSNQPQHF. The CDR3 nucleotides read TGCGCCAGCAGCGCTATTACTAGCAATCAGCCCCAGCATTTT. This chain links TRBV10-2 with TRBJ1-5; no firm D call. The CDR3 totals 14 residues. Germline CDR1 reads WSHSY; CDR2 reads SAAADI. V dropped 6 bases and J dropped 0 bases, with 9 bases sitting between them.

The genes are TRBV2 and TRBJ1-1; 8 bases are a match to TRBD1. The CDR3 runs to 15 residues. The germline CDR1 and CDR2 sequences are SNHLY and FYNNEI. After removal of 2 bases from V and 4 bases from J, the junction contained 6 bases not matched to a gene. CDR3 sequence: CASSESAGGITEAFF. CDR3 coding DNA: TGTGCCAGCAGTGAATCGGCAGGGGGCATCACTGAAGCTTTCTTT.

The sample holds a few counts of this clone. V is TRBV5-6 and J is TRBJ2-5, with 9 bases aligning to TRBD1. Germline CDR1 and CDR2: SGHDT and YYEEEE. CDR3 length: 15 amino acids. The J segment lost 3 bases and the V segment lost 2 bases, leaving 5 bases of the junction unmatched. The CDR3 spells CASSLPGTGKETQYF. The CDR3 DNA is TGTGCCAGCAGCTTACCCGGGACAGGGAAAGAGACCCAGTACTTC.

This clone was observed a handful of times. V and J are TRBV30 and TRBJ1-1, with no clear D. The CDR3 sequence is 14 residues long. The germline V and J ends were trimmed by 3 bases and 1 base, with 12 bases remaining between them. The germline CDR1 and CDR2 sequences are GTSNPN and SVGIG (reference sequence). As DNA, the CDR3 is TGTGCCTGGAGGGCCCGTATGAGGAACACTGAAGCTTTCTTT. Its translation is CAWRARMRNTEAFF.

The CDR3 is CAISELEGSPLHF. The CDR3 region has the DNA TGTGCCATCAGTGAGTTGGAGGGTTCACCCCTCCACTTT. This chain links TRBV10-3 with TRBJ1-6; D not resolved. The ends were cut back, 1 base at V and 9 bases at J, with 7 bases in the middle. The V gene's germline CDR1 is ENHRY and CDR2 SYGVKD. This CDR3 has 13 amino acids.

CDR3 in DNA: TGCGCCAGCAGCCAAGAGTTCGGAACCAACACCGGGGAGCTGTTTTTT. Its protein is CASSQEFGTNTGELFF. The V and J genes are TRBV4-3 and TRBJ2-2; the D is unclear. This CDR3 contains 16 residues. From germline, CDR1 is LGHNA and CDR2 YSLEER. V dropped 0 bases and J dropped 2 bases, with 10 bases sitting between them.

This clone was found a few times. V and J are TRBV11-2 and TRBJ2-3, with a possible D match to TRBD2 (7 bases). V shed 2 bases and J shed 4 bases, with 16 bases lying between them. CDR3 size: 16 residues. Germline CDR1 SGHAT, CDR2 FQNNGV. CDR3 DNA: TGTGCCAGCAGCTTAAGTAGGGGGGGATGGTCAGATACGCAGTATTTT. This translates into CASSLSRGGWSDTQYF.

Only one count was recorded for this clone. J is TRBJ1-4 and V is TRBV2, with D possibly being TRBD1 (5 bases). Germline lookup yields CDR1 SNHLY and CDR2 FYNNEI. V shed 2 bases and J shed 8 bases, with 15 bases lying between them. The CDR3 sequence is 15 residues long. The CDR3 coding sequence is TGTGCCAGCAGTGAAATTCCGGGACGAGTCGAAAAACTGTTTTTT. Translating it yields CASSEIPGRVEKLFF.

A few counts support this clone. The chain links TRBV10-3 to TRBJ2-2; D is unclear. The CDR3 has 17 amino acids. Germline V lookup: CDR1 ENHRY, CDR2 SYGVKD. Trimming shortened V by 0 bases and J by 3 bases, and 14 bases separated the two germline ends. The CDR3 DNA reads TGTGCCATCAGTGAGTCGAAGAGTAGGGCGGACACCGGGGAGCTGTTTTTT. Translating it yields CAISESKSRADTGELFF.

This clone was seen only a few times. The chain recombines TRBV7-9 with TRBJ1-3; no clear D. The CDR3 sequence is 14 residues long. The germline CDR1 and CDR2 sequences are SEHNR and FQNEAQ (reference sequence). Trimming removed 5 bases at V and 4 bases at J, with 12 bases between. In DNA, the CDR3 is TGTGCCAGCAGCCCACCCTCCCAGGGAAACACCATATATTTT. Protein sequence: CASSPPSQGNTIYF.

This chain joins TRBV19 and TRBJ2-2, with 7 bases identical to TRBD1. CDR3 length: 14 amino acids. J lost 3 bases, V lost 10 bases, and 8 bases had no gene match. CDR1 LNHDA and CDR2 SQIVND come from the germline V gene (reference sequence). Here the CDR3 DNA reads TGTGCCACCGTGGAAGACAGGGACACCGGGGAGCTGTTTTTT. Protein sequence: CATVEDRDTGELFF. The full variable domain, in which reference TRBV19 and TRBJ2-2 provide the parts outside the CDR3, is DGGITQSPKYLFRKEGQNVTLSCEQNLNHDAMYWYRQDPGQGLRLIYYSQIVNDFQKGDIAEGYSVSREKKESFPLTVTSAQKNPTAFYLCATVEDRDTGELFFGEGSRLTVL.

The rearrangement joins TRBV29-1 to TRBJ1-2; D remains ambiguous. CDR3 length: 13 residues. Germline CDR1 SQVTM, CDR2 ANQGSEA. Trimming stripped 4 bases from V and 2 bases from J, with 11 bases between. CDR3 nucleotides: TGCAGCGTTGGTAATACAGTGAACTATGGCTACACCTTC. Its protein product is CSVGNTVNYGYTF.

This clone came up once. This chain uses TRBV5-1 with TRBJ2-7; D possibly corresponds to TRBD2 (5 bases). This CDR3 has 16 amino acids. V was clipped by 2 bases and J by 4 bases, with 19 bases between them. Germline loops: CDR1 SGHRS, CDR2 YFSETQ. This chain's CDR3 is CASSFSADPRSYEQYF. In DNA, the CDR3 is TGCGCCAGCAGCTTTAGCGCGGACCCTAGGTCGTACGAGCAGTACTTC.

This clone showed up just a few times. The genes are TRBV19 and TRBJ1-5, with 10 bases that match TRBD1. The junction had 4 bases not matched to a gene; V was cut back by 6 bases and J by 2 bases. This CDR3 comprises 15 residues. Looked up from germline, CDR1 is LNHDA and CDR2 is SQIVND (reference sequence). The CDR3, as DNA: TGTGCCAGTAGGCTAGGACAGGGGGGCAATCAGCCCCAGCATTTT. It yields the protein CASRLGQGGNQPQHF.

The chain joins TRBV2 to TRBJ2-3; D perhaps matches TRBD2 (7 bases). Trimming pared 4 bases from V and 2 bases from J, leaving 13 bases between. This CDR3 has 15 amino acids. Germline CDR1 SNHLY, CDR2 FYNNEI. The CDR3 is CASSVGGGYTDTQYF. The CDR3 nucleotides read TGTGCCAGCAGTGTGGGCGGGGGCTACACAGATACGCAGTATTTT.